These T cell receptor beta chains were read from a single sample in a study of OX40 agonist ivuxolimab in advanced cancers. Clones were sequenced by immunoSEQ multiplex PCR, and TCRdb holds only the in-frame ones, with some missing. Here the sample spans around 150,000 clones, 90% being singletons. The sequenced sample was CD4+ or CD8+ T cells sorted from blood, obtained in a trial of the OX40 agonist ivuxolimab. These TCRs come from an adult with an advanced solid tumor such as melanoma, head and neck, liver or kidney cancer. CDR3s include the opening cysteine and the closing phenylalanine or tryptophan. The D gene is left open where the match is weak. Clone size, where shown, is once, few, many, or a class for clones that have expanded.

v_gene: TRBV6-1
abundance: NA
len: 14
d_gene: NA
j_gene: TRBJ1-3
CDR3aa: CASSGRESGNTIYF
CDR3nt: TGTGCCAGCAGTGGACGGGAGTCTGGAAACACCATATATTTT

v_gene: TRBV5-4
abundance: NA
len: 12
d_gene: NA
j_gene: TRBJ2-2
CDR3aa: CASSITAGELFF
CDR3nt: TGTGCCAGCAGCATAACAGCCGGGGAGCTGTTTTTT

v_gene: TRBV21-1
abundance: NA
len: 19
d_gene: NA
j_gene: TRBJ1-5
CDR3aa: CASSKLRRGPGLSNQPQHF
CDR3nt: TGTGCCAGCAGCAAGCTTCGGAGGGGACCTGGCTTAAGCAATCAGCCCCAGCATTTT

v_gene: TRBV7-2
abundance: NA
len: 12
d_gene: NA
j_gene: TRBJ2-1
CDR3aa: CASSSGYNEQFF
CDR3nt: TGTGCCAGCAGCTCCGGCTACAATGAGCAGTTCTTC

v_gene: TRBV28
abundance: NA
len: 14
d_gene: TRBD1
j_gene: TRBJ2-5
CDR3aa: CASSSDRERETQYF
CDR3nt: TGTGCCAGCAGTTCTGACAGGGAGAGAGAGACCCAGTACTTC

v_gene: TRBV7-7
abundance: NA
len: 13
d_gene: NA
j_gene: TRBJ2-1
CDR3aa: CASSLGVVGEQFF
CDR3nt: TGTGCTAGCAGCTTAGGTGTGGTGGGAGAGCAGTTCTTC

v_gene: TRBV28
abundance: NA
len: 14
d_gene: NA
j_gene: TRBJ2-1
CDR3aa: CASSFSDRYNEQFF
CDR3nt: TGTGCCAGCAGTTTCTCCGACAGATACAATGAGCAGTTCTTC

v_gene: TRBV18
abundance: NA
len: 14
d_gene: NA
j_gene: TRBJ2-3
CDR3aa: CASSPQRSTDTQYF
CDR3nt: TGTGCCAGCTCACCACAGCGGAGCACAGATACGCAGTATTTT

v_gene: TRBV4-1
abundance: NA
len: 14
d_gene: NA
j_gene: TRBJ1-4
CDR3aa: CASSQDRGGEKLFF
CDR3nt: TGCGCCAGCAGCCAAGACAGGGGCGGTGAAAAACTGTTTTTT

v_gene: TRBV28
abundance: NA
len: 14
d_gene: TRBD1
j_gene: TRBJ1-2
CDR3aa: CASGGTGDLYGYTF
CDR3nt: TGTGCCAGCGGCGGGACAGGGGACCTCTATGGCTACACCTTC

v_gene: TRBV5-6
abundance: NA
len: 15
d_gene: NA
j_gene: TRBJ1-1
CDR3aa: CASSLGPGMNTEAFF
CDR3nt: TGTGCCAGCAGCTTGGGGCCAGGAATGAACACTGAAGCTTTCTTT

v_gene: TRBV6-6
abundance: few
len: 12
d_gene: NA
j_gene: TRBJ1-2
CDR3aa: CASSPTGTGYTF
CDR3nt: TGTGCCAGCAGTCCCACAGGGACTGGCTACACCTTC

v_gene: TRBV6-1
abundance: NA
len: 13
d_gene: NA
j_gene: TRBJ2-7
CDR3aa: CASTREVAYEQYF
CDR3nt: TGTGCCAGCACCCGAGAGGTTGCCTACGAGCAGTACTTC

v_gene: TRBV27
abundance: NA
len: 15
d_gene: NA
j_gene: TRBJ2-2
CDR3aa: CASSFADTYTGELFF
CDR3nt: TGTGCCAGCAGTTTCGCAGACACCTACACCGGGGAGCTGTTTTTT

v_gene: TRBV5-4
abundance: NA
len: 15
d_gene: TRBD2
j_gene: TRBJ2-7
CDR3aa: CASSLRWGGRDEQYF
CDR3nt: TGTGCCAGCAGCTTGAGGTGGGGCGGGAGAGACGAGCAGTACTTC

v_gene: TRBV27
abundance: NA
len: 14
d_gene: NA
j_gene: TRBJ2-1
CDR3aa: CASSLGTAYNEQFF
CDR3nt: TGTGCCAGCAGTTTAGGGACCGCATACAATGAGCAGTTCTTC

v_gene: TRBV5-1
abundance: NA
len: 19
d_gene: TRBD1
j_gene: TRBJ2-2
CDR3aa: CASSLVGQGALGNTGELFF
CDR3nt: TGCGCCAGCAGCTTGGTTGGACAGGGGGCTCTGGGGAACACCGGGGAGCTGTTTTTT

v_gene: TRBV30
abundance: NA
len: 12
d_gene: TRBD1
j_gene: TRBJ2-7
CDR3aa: CAWRGQGYEQYF
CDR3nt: TGTGCCTGGCGGGGACAGGGCTACGAGCAGTACTTC

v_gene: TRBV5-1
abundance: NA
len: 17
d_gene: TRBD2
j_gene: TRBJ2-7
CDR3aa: CASSLGGGLAGVLVQYF
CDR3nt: TGCGCCAGCAGCTTAGGAGGGGGTCTAGCGGGAGTTCTAGTGCAGTACTTC

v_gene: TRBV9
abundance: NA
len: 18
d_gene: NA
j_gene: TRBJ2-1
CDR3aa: CASSVAGPALTSYNEQFF
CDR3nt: TGTGCCAGCAGCGTAGCTGGACCGGCACTTACCTCCTACAATGAGCAGTTCTTC

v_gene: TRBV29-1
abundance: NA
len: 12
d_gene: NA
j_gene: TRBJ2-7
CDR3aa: CSVEAGLNEQYF
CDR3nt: TGCAGCGTTGAAGCGGGCTTGAACGAGCAGTACTTC

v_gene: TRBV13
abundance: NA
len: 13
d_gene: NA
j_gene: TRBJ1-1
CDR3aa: CASSVPRGPEAFF
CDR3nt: TGTGCCAGCAGCGTCCCCAGGGGACCTGAAGCTTTCTTT

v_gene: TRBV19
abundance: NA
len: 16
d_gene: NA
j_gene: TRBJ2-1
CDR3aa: CASSPRGGDLYNEQFF
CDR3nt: TGTGCCAGTAGTCCCCGCGGAGGGGACCTCTACAATGAGCAGTTCTTC

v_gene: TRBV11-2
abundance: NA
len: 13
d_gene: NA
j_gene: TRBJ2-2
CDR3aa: CASSGVVGGELFF
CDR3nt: TGTGCCAGCAGCGGGGTTGTGGGCGGGGAGCTGTTTTTT

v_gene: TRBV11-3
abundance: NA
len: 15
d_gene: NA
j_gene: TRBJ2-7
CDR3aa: CASSLGPLSWYEQYF
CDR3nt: TGTGCCAGCAGCTTAGGACCCCTCTCTTGGTACGAGCAGTACTTC

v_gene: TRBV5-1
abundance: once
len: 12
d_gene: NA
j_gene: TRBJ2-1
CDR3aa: CASSLAYNEQFF
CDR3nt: TGCGCCAGCAGCTTGGCCTACAATGAGCAGTTCTTC

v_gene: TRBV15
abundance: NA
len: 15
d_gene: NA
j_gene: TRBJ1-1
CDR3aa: CATSGGISANTEAFF
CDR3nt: TGTGCCACCAGCGGGGGGATCTCCGCGAACACTGAAGCTTTCTTT

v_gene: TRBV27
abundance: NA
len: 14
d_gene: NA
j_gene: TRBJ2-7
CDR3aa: CASSWGTSDYEQYF
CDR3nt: TGTGCCAGCAGTTGGGGGACTTCCGATTACGAGCAGTACTTC

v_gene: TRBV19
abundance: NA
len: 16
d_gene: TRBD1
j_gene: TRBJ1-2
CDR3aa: CASSIGGQGPNYGYTF
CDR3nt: TGTGCCAGTAGTATTGGTGGACAGGGACCTAACTATGGCTACACCTTC

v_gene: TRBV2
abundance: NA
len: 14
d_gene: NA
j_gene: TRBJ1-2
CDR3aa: CASSEARGGPGYTF
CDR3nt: TGTGCCAGCAGTGAAGCGCGGGGGGGCCCTGGCTACACCTTC

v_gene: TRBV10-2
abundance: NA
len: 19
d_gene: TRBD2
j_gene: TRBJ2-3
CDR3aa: CASKGSLAGGYSSTDTQYF
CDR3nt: TGCGCCAGTAAAGGCTCCTTAGCGGGAGGCTACTCTAGCACAGATACGCAGTATTTT

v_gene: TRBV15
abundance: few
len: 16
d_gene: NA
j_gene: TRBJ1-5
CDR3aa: CATSRDSRGSNQPQHF
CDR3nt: TGTGCCACCAGCAGAGATTCCAGGGGTAGCAATCAGCCCCAGCATTTT

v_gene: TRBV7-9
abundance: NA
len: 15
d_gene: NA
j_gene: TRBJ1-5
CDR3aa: CASSGPGVIGQPQHF
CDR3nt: TGTGCCAGCAGCGGACCAGGGGTAATAGGGCAGCCCCAGCATTTT

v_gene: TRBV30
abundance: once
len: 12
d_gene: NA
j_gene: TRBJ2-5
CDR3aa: CAWRAGRETQYF
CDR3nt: TGTGCCTGGCGGGCCGGGCGAGAGACCCAGTACTTC

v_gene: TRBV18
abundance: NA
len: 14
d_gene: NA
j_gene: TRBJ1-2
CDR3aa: CASSPGDTYYGYTF
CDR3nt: TGTGCCAGCTCACCTGGGGACACCTACTATGGCTACACCTTC

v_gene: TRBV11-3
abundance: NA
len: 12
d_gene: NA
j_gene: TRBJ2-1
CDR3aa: CASSFGRNEQFF
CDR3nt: TGTGCCAGCAGCTTCGGTAGGAATGAGCAGTTCTTC

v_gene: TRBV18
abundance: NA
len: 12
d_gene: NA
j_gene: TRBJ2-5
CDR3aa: CASSPLQETQYF
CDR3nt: TGTGCCAGCTCTCCCCTACAAGAGACCCAGTACTTC

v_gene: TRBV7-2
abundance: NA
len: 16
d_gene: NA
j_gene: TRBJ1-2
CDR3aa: CASSLENPGAANGYTF
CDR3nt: TGTGCCAGCAGCTTAGAAAATCCAGGGGCGGCGAATGGCTACACCTTC

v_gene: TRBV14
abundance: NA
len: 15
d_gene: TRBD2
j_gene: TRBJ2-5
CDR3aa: CASSPRLAGLETQYF
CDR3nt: TGTGCCAGCAGCCCTCGACTAGCAGGACTAGAGACCCAGTACTTC

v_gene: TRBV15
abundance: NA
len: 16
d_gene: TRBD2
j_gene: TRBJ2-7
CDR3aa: CATSGAGTSGKYEQYF
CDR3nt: TGTGCCACCAGCGGCGCCGGGACTAGCGGGAAATACGAGCAGTACTTC

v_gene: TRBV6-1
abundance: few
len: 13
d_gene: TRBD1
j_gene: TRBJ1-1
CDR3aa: CASSGQGYTEAFF
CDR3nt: TGTGCCAGCAGTGGACAGGGGTACACTGAAGCTTTCTTT

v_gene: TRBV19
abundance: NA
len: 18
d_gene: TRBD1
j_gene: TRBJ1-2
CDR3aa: CASSISRGLRRANYGYTF
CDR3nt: TGTGCCAGTAGTATAAGCAGGGGGCTTCGAAGAGCTAACTATGGCTACACCTTC

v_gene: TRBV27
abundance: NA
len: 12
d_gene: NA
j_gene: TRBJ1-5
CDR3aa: CASRIGSQPQHF
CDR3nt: TGTGCCAGCAGGATAGGGAGCCAGCCCCAGCATTTT

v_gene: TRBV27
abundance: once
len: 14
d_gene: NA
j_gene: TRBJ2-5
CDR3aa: CASSSVGSWETQYF
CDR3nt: TGTGCCAGCAGCTCGGTGGGGAGCTGGGAGACCCAGTACTTC

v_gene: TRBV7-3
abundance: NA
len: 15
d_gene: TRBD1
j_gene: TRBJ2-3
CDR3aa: CASSLGGQEADTQYF
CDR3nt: TGTGCCAGCAGCTTAGGGGGACAGGAGGCAGATACGCAGTATTTT

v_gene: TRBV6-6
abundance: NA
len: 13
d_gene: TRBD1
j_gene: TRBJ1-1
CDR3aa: CASSWTGNTEAFF
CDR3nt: TGTGCCAGCAGTTGGACAGGGAACACTGAAGCTTTCTTT

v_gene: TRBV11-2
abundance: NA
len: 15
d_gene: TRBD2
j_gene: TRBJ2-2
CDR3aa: CASSPGLAGTGELFF
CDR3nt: TGTGCCAGCAGCCCCGGACTAGCGGGAACCGGGGAGCTGTTTTTT

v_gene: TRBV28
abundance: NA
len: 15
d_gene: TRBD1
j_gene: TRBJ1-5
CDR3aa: CASSLGTGGHQPQHF
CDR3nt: TGTGCCAGCAGTTTGGGGACAGGGGGCCATCAGCCCCAGCATTTT

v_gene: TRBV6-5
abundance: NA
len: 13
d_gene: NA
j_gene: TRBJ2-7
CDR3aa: CASSYTYLSEQYF
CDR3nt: TGTGCCAGCAGTTACACCTACTTGTCCGAGCAGTACTTC

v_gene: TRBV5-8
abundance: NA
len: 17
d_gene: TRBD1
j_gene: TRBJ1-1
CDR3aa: CASSWMWGQGAGGEAFF
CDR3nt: TGTGCCAGCAGCTGGATGTGGGGACAGGGGGCGGGAGGTGAAGCTTTCTTT